This T cell receptor (beta chain) emerged from a study of T cells in Graves' hyperthyroidism and ophthalmopathy. General observations from the study: A median about 6.2 months before onset, the model predicted ophthalmopathy. A model built on 13 V-J features separated ophthalmopathy from stable hyperthyroidism. Among clonotypes expanded in thyroid above 0.001, most were also found in blood.

TCR beta CDR3 region amplification was performed from RNA transcripts. Carried out on the TCR CDR3, a first-round RT-PCR used the HTBI primer set. TCRdb called the multiplex PCR reads again in MiXCR, with one record for every CDR3 protein. Of more than 500,000 distinct CDR3 sequences in the sample, about 15% were seen once. This clonotype was seen more than once but under ten times. Its antigen is not identified. The cohort's ophthalmopathy patients, a group with duration under 3 months, had a Clinical Activity Score of at least 3 and a NOSPECS grade of at least 4. This TCR derives from a woman aged 25-40 years with Graves' ophthalmopathy. The source material was blood.

As DNA, the CDR3 is TGTGCCAGCAGTTGGACTAGCGGGAGTCCAGATACGCAGTATTTT. Amino acids: CASSWTSGSPDTQYF. The V and J genes are TRBV28 and TRBJ2-3, with 13 bases fitting TRBD2. The CDR3 loop spans 15 amino acids. The junction had 2 bases not matched to a gene; V was cut back by 4 bases and J by 4 bases. Germline CDR1 and CDR2: MDHEN and SYDVKM.